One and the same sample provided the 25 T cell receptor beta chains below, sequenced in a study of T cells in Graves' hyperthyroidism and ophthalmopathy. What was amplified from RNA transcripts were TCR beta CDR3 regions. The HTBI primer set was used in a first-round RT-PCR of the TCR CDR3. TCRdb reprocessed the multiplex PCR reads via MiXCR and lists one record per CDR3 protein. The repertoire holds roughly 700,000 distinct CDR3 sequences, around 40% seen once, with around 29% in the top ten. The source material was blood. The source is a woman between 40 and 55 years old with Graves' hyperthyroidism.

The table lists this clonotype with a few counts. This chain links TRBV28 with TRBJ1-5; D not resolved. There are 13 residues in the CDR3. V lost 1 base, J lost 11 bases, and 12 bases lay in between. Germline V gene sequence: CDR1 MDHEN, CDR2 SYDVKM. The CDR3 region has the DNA TGTGCCAGCAGTTTATCACAGTTGATCGCCCAGCATTTT. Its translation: CASSLSQLIAQHF.

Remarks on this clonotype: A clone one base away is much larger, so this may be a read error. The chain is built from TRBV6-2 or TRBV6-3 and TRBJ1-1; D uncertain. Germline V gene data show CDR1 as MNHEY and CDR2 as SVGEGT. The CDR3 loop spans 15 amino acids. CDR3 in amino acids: CASSYVEVVYTGAFF. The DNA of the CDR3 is TGTGCCAGCAGTTACGTGGAGGTGGTATACACTGGAGCTTTCTTT.

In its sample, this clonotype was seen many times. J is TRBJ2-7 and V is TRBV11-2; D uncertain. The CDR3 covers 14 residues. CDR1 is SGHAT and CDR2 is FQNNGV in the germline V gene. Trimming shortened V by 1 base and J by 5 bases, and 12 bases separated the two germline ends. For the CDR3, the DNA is TGTGCCAGCAGCTTAGGGCAGAGGATCAACGAGCAGTACTTC. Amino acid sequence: CASSLGQRINEQYF.

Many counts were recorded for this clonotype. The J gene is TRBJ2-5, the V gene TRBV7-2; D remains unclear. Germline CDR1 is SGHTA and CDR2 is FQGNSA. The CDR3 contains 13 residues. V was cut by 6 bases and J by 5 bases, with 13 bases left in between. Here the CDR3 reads CASRLGFSETQYF. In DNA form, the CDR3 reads TGTGCCAGCAGGCTAGGGTTCTCGGAGACCCAGTACTTC. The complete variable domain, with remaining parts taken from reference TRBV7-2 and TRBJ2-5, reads GAGVSQSPSNKVTEKGKDVELRCDPISGHTALYWYRQSLGQGLEFLIYFQGNSAPDKSGLPSDRFSAERTGGSVSTLTIQRTQQEDSAVYLCASRLGFSETQYFGPGTRLLVL.

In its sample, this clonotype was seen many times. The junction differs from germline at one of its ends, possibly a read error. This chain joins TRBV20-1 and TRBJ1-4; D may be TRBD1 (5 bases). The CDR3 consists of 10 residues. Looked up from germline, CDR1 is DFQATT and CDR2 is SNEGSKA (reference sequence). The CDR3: CSASRGEFLF. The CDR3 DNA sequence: TGCAGTGCTAGCCGGGGGGAGTTTCTTTTT.

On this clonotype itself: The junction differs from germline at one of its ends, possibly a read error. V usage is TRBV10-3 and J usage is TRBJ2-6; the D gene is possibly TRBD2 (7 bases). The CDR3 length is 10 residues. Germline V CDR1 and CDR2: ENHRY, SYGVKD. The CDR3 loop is CAGGANVLTF. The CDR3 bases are TGTGCCGGGGGGGCTAACGTCCTGACTTTC.

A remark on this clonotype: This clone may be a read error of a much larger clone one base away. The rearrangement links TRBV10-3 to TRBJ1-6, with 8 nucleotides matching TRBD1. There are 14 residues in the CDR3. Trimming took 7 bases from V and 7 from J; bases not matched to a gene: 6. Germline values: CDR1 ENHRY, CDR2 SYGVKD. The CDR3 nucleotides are TGTGCCATCACGACAGGGGAAGGGAATTCACCCCTCCACTTT. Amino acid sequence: CAITTGEGNSPLHF.

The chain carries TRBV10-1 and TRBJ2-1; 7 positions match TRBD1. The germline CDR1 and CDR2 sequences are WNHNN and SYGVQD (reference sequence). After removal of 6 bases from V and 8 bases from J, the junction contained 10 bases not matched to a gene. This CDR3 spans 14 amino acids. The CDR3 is CASSEGQTVDEQFF. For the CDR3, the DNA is TGCGCCAGCAGCGAGGGACAGACAGTGGATGAGCAGTTCTTC.

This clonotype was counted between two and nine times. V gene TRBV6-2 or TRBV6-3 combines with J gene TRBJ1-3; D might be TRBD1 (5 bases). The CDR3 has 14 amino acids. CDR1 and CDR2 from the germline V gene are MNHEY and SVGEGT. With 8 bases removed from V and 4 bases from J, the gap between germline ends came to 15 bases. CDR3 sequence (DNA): TGTGCCAGCCAGGGACCCATCGGAGGAAACACCATATATTTT. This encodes CASQGPIGGNTIYF.

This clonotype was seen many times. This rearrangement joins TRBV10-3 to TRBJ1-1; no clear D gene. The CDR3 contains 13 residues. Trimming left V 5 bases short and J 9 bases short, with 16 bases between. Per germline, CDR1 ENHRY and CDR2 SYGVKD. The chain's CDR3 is CAISQDGFLKAFF. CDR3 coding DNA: TGTGCCATCAGTCAAGACGGCTTTTTGAAAGCTTTCTTT.

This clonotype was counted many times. The CDR3 nucleotides read TGTGCCAGCTCACCATCAGTGAACACTGAAGCTTTCTTT. Translated: CASSPSVNTEAFF. The genes are TRBV18 and TRBJ1-1; D is unclear. The V and J ends lost 2 bases and 0 bases respectively, with 4 bases between them. Germline CDR1 is KGHSH and CDR2 is LQKENI. CDR3 length: 13 residues.

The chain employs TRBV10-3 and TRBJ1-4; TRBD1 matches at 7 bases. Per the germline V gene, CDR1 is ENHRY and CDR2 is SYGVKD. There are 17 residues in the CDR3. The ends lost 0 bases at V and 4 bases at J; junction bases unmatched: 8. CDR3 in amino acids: CAISESWDRSYNEKLFF. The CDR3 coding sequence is TGTGCCATCAGTGAGTCGTGGGACAGATCTTATAATGAAAAACTGTTTTTT.

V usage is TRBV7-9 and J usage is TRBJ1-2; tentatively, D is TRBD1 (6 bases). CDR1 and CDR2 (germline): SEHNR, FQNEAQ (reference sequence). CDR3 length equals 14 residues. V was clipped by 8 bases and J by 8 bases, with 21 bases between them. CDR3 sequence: CASSPPTGGGGYTF. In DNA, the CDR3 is TGTGCCAGCTCACCTCCGACAGGCGGTGGCGGCTACACCTTC.

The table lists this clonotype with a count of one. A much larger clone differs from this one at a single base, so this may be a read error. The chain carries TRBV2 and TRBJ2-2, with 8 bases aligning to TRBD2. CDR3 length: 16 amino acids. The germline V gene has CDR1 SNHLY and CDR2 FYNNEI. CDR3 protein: CASKSRTSLVNGGLFF. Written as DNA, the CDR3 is TGTGCCAGCAAATCCAGGACTAGCTTAGTTAACGGGGGGCTGTTTTTT.

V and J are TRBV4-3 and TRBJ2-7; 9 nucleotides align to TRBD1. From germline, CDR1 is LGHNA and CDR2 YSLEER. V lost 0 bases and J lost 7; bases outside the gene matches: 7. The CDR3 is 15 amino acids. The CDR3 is CASSQDRTGEYEQYF. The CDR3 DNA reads TGCGCCAGCAGCCAAGATCGGACAGGGGAATATGAGCAGTACTTC.

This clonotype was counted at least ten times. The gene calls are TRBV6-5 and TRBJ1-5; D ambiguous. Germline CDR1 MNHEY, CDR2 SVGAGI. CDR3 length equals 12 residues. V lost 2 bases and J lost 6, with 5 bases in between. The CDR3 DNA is TGTGCCAGCAGTTACGGTTCTCAGCCCCAGCATTTT. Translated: CASSYGSQPQHF.

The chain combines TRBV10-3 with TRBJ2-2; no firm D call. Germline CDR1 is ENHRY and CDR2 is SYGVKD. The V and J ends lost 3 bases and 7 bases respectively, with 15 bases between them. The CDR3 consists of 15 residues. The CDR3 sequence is CAISDLALTGGELFF. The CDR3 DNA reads TGTGCCATCAGTGACTTGGCGTTAACGGGCGGGGAGCTGTTTTTT.

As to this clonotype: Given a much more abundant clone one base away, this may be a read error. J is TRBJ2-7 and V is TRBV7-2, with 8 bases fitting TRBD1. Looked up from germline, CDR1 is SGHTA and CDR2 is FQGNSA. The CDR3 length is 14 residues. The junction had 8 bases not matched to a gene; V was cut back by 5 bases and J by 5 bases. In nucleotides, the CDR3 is TGTGCCAGCAGCGCCCCCGACAGGGGTGACGAGCAGTACTTC. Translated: CASSAPDRGDEQYF.

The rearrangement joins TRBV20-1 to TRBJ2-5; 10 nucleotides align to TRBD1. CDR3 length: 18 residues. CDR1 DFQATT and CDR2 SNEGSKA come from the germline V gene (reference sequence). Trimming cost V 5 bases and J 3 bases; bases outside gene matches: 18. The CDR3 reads CSAWERDRGFAGKETQYF. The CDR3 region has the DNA TGCAGTGCTTGGGAGCGGGACAGGGGCTTCGCGGGGAAAGAGACCCAGTACTTC.

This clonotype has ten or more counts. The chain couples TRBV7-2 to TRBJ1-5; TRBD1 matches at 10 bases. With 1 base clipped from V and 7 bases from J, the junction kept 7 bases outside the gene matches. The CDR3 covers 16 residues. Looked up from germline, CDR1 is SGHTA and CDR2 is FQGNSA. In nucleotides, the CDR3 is TGTGCCAGCAGCTTAGACGGGGACAGGGGATACCAGCCCCAGCATTTT. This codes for CASSLDGDRGYQPQHF.

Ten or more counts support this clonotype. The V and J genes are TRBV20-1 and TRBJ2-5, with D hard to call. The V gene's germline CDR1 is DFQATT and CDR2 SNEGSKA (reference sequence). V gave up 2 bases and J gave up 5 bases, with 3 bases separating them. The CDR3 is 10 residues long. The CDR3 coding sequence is TGCAGTGCTAGATGGGAGACCCAGTACTTC. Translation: CSARWETQYF.

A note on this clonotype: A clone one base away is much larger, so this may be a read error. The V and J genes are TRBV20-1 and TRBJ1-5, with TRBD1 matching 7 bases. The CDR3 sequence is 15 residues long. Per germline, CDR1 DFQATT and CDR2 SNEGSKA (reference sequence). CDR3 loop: CSAATTGRDDQPPHF. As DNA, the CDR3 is TGCAGTGCTGCCACGACAGGGAGGGATGATCAGCCCCCGCATTTT.

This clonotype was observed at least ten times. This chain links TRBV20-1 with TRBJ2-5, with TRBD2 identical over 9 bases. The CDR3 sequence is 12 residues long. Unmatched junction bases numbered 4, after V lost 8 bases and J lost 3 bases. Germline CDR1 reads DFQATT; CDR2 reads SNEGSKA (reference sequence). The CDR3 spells CSIGGREETQYF. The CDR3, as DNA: TGCAGTATAGGCGGGAGGGAAGAGACCCAGTACTTC.

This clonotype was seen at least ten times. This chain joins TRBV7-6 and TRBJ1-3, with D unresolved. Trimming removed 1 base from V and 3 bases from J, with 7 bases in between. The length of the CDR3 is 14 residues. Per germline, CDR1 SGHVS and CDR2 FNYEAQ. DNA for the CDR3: TGTGCCAGCAGCTTAGGGGGAAATGGAAACACCATATATTTT. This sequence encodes CASSLGGNGNTIYF. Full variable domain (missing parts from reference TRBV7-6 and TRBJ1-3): GAGVSQSPRYKVTKRGQDVALRCDPISGHVSLYWYRQALGQGPEFLTYFNYEAQQDKSGLPNDRFSAERPEGSISTLTIQRTEQRDSAMYRCASSLGGNGNTIYFGEGSWLTVV.

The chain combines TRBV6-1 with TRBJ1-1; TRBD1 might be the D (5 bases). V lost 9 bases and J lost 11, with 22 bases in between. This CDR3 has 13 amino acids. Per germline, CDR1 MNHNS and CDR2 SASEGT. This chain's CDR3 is CARRDSPTSEAFF. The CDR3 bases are TGTGCCAGACGAGACAGCCCGACGTCGGAGGCTTTCTTT.